This T cell receptor beta chain was sequenced in a study of cytomegalovirus exposure and HLA in healthy donors. The wider study: The study placed 80% to 85% of its 350 to 450 genotyped donors in the Caucasian-associated ancestry cluster.

For this clone: Its cognate antigen is unknown.

The CDR3 totals 15 residues. CDR1 is SGHRS, CDR2 YFSETQ, per germline. V was pared by 4 bases and J by 3 bases, with 7 bases of the junction left unmatched. The study, taken as a whole, reports: A later analysis linked a missense variant in DCLRE1C to the trimming of TCR beta V and J genes. Highly shared variants forming one cluster were likely a sequencing artifact.

The PCR employed 60 Vbeta primers together with 13 Jbeta primers. TCRdb keeps only in-frame clones here, not all; method: immunoSEQ multiplex PCR. The data hold over 150,000 clones, with around 80% observed a single time. The chain is built from TRBV5-1 and TRBJ2-3; 8 positions agree with TRBD1. The clonotype comes from a woman aged 50 to 60 in good health and CMV-seropositive. Sequenced material: PBMCs. CDR3 region: CASSVWGQETDTQYF. The CDR3 DNA is TGCGCCAGCAGCGTGTGGGGACAGGAAACAGATACGCAGTATTTT.